These T cell receptor beta chains were read from a single sample in a study of T-cell reconstitution after alpha-beta-depleted transplantation in children. TCRdb ran MiXCR on the PCR reads and lists one entry per CDR3 protein. The table records hundreds of thousands of distinct CDR3 sequences, roughly 14% of them present only once. This material consisted of PBMCs, taken from the stem cell graft. These receptors were taken from a human donor who donated a stem cell graft to a child with Fanconi anemia. Each CDR3 is given without its conserved first and last residue. Clone size appears in some rows only: once, few, many, or a class for an expanded clone.

V gene: TRBV5-5
clone size: NA
CDR3 protein: ASSLADGARNYGYT

V gene: TRBV30
clone size: many
CDR3 protein: AWSVTVGGMAQY

V gene: TRBV20-1
clone size: few
CDR3 protein: SARGRDSYEKLF

V gene: TRBV5-1
clone size: NA
CDR3 protein: ASIREGTNNNEQF

V gene: TRBV6-5
clone size: many
CDR3 protein: ASRPGFDSYEQY

V gene: TRBV12-5
clone size: NA
CDR3 protein: ASGLAQGWITEAF

V gene: TRBV5-5
clone size: NA
CDR3 protein: ASSLVWDRSPLH

V gene: TRBV2
clone size: few
CDR3 protein: ASSRGEGIQY

V gene: TRBV18
clone size: few
CDR3 protein: ASSQNRVNEQF

V gene: TRBV7-8
clone size: NA
CDR3 protein: ASSLAGDRVGDT

V gene: TRBV29-1
clone size: NA
CDR3 protein: SVTPGTGRREAF

V gene: TRBV5-5
clone size: NA
CDR3 protein: ASSSQRPGQETQY

V gene: TRBV12-3/TRBV12-4
clone size: many
CDR3 protein: ASTRGQGSPWPQH

V gene: TRBV7-3
clone size: NA
CDR3 protein: ASSFVIGEAF

V gene: TRBV18
clone size: NA
CDR3 protein: ASSPPGTGGFDEQF

V gene: TRBV5-1
clone size: NA
CDR3 protein: ASSLGRTGPGETQY

V gene: TRBV12-3/TRBV12-4
clone size: few
CDR3 protein: ASSFIPGELF

V gene: TRBV6-6
clone size: NA
CDR3 protein: ASSYRDSTEAF

V gene: TRBV5-1
clone size: NA
CDR3 protein: ASSLNPSTDTQY

V gene: TRBV7-9
clone size: NA
CDR3 protein: ASSRGDYYNEQF

V gene: TRBV4-3
clone size: many
CDR3 protein: ASSQDSPDTQY

V gene: TRBV20-1
clone size: few
CDR3 protein: SATYGLAGYQETQY

V gene: TRBV11-2
clone size: NA
CDR3 protein: ASSLVPGDFYGYT

V gene: TRBV7-9
clone size: many
CDR3 protein: ASSLKGQRYNEQF

V gene: TRBV20-1
clone size: NA
CDR3 protein: SAPRGTSGNEQF